This entry lists 5 T cell receptor beta chains sequenced from one sample in a study of cytomegalovirus exposure and HLA in healthy donors (dated by TCRdb to 2016 to 2017). Libraries were prepared through the immunoSEQ multiplex PCR assay. TCRdb mirrors the immuneACCESS table, restricted to in-frame sequences. Some clones are absent from its copies; in checked studies, under half trace to an unresolved V gene, and the reason for the others is unknown. Here the sample has about 280,000 clones; 88% occur a single time. Of the sample, about 0.9% falls within the top ten clones. What was sequenced was PBMCs. The receptor set was obtained from a woman under 30 in good health and CMV-seronegative.

This clone was observed once. The CDR3 DNA reads TGTGCCAGCAGCCTTGGGACTAGCGTGAGGAATGAGCAGTTCTTC. Translation gives CASSLGTSVRNEQFF. The gene calls are TRBV7-2 and TRBJ2-1; 10 bases are a match to TRBD2. The CDR3 totals 15 residues. The ends lost 5 bases at V and 7 bases at J; junction bases unmatched: 8. The germline V gene has CDR1 SGHTA and CDR2 FQGNSA.

The rearrangement uses TRBV2 and TRBJ2-2; 7 nucleotides agree with TRBD1. The V segment lost 7 bases and the J segment 6 bases; nucleotides outside the gene matches: 8. This CDR3 spans 14 amino acids. CDR1 SNHLY and CDR2 FYNNEI come from the germline V gene. The CDR3 sequence: CASTDRVNSGELFF. The CDR3 region has the DNA TGTGCCAGCACTGACAGGGTTAATTCCGGGGAGCTGTTTTTT.

This clone appeared a few times. The chain joins TRBV18 to TRBJ1-2; 10 bases are shared with TRBD1. Germline V gene lookup returns CDR1 KGHSH and CDR2 LQKENI. The CDR3 has 16 amino acids. With 4 bases clipped from V and 4 bases from J, the junction kept 9 bases outside the gene matches. The CDR3 here is CASSLVGQGLSYGYTF. In DNA form, the CDR3 reads TGTGCCAGCTCACTCGTGGGACAGGGGTTGAGCTATGGCTACACCTTC.

This clone was seen only once. The CDR3 loop is CASSQAYRRGRGPGQTFF. The CDR3 nucleotides read TGCGCCAGCAGCCAAGCTTATAGACGGGGGAGGGGCCCGGGACAAACTTTCTTT. The chain uses TRBV4-3 and TRBJ1-1; possible D gene TRBD1, 6 bases. V gave up 1 base and J gave up 12 bases, with 30 bases separating them. Germline-derived CDR1 and CDR2 are LGHNA and YSLEER. This CDR3 region has 18 residues.

The rearrangement uses TRBV7-9 and TRBJ2-7, with TRBD1 identical over 7 bases. The CDR3 covers 16 residues. CDR1 and CDR2 from the germline V gene are SEHNR and FQNEAQ (reference sequence). J lost 3 bases, V lost 1 base, and 9 bases had no gene match. CDR3 loop: CASSLGETGRGYEQYF. The CDR3 nucleotides read TGTGCCAGCAGCTTAGGTGAGACAGGGAGAGGCTACGAGCAGTACTTC.